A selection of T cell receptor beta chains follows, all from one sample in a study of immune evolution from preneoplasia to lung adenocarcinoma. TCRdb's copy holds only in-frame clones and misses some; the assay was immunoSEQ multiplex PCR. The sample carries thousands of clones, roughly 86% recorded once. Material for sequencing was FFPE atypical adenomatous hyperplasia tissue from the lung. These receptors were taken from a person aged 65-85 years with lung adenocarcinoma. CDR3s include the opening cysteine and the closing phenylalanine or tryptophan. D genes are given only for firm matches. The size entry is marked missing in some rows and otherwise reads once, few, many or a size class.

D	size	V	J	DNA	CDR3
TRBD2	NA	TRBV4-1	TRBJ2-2	TGCGCCAGCAGCCAGGGACTAGCGGGAGTAATTACCGGGGAGCTGTTTTTT	CASSQGLAGVITGELFF
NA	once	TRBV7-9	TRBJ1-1	TGTGCCAGCAGCTTAGAGGCGCTCACTGAAGCTTTCTTT	CASSLEALTEAFF
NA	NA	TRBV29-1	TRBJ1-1	TGCAGCGCAACCTCTGCCTCTGAAGGGGGAGCTTTCTTT	CSATSASEGGAFF
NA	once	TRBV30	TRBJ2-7	TGTGCCTGGAGTCTGACAGACTACGAGCAGTACTTC	CAWSLTDYEQYF
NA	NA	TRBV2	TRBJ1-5	TGTGCCAGCACCGGGGGAACCGTTAATCAGCCCCAGCATTTT	CASTGGTVNQPQHF
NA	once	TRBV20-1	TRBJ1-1	TGCAGTGCTAGTCCCCATGAAGCTTTCTTT	CSASPHEAFF
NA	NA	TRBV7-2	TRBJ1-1	TGTGCCAGCAGCTTAGGAAGCGCGGGCACTGAAGCTTTCTTT	CASSLGSAGTEAFF
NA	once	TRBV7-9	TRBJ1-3	TGTGCCAGCAGCTTAGCGCAGACCCCTGGAAACACCATATATTTT	CASSLAQTPGNTIYF
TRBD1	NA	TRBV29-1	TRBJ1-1	TGCAGCGTTGAAGACCCGGGACAGGAAGCTTTCTTT	CSVEDPGQEAFF
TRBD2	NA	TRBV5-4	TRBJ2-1	TGTGCCAGCAGATCCGGGACTAGCGGGCTGTCTGCCTACAATGAGCAGTTCTTC	CASRSGTSGLSAYNEQFF
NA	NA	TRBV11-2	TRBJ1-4	TGTGCCAGCAGCTCCTCCGGGTTCTATGAAAAACTGTTTTTT	CASSSSGFYEKLFF
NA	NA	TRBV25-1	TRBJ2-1	TGTGCCAGCAGTCCTCAGGGAGGCTACAATGAGCAGTTCTTC	CASSPQGGYNEQFF
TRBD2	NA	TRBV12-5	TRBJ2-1	TGTGCTAGTGGCCCGACTAGCGGGTTCAATGAGCAGTTCTTC	CASGPTSGFNEQFF
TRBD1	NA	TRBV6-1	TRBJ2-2	TGTGCCAGCAGTGAAGCACCCCCGTCGACAGGGGTTACCGGGGAGCTGTTTTTT	CASSEAPPSTGVTGELFF
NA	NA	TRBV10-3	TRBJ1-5	TGTGCCATCAGTGAGTCCCTCCAGGGACCGGGGAGGCCCCAGCATTTT	CAISESLQGPGRPQHF
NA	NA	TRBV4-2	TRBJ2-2	TGTGCCAGCAGCCAGCCTACCGGGGAGCTGTTTTTT	CASSQPTGELFF
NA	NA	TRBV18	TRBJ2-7	TGTGCCAGCTCAAGTCAGGGGGGAGGTTACGAGCAGTACTTC	CASSSQGGGYEQYF
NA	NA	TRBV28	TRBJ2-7	TGTGCCAGCACCGGACAGGGGGCGTCTAGCGGGAGGGTTATCTACGAGCAGTACTTC	CASTGQGASSGRVIYEQYF
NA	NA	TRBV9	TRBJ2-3	TGTGCCAGCAGCGTAGTGGAGGGGGCTACAGATACGCAGTATTTT	CASSVVEGATDTQYF
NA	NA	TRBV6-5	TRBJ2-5	TGTGCCAGCAGCCCCCGGGGAGGGGGAGAGACCCAGTACTTC	CASSPRGGGETQYF
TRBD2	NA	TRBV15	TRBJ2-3	TGTGCCACCAGCAGAGATTACCCTAGCGGGGGAACTAGCACAGATACGCAGTATTTT	CATSRDYPSGGTSTDTQYF
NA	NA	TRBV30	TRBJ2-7	TGTGCCTGGTTCCCCGAGGGCGGCAAGGTTAGCGAGCAGTACTTC	CAWFPEGGKVSEQYF
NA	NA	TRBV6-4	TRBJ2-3	TGTGCCAGCAGTGAAGGAGGGGGAGATAGCACAGATACGCAGTATTTT	CASSEGGGDSTDTQYF
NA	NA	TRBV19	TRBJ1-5	TGTGCCAGTAGTAGCGGGCCTAGCAATCAGCCCCAGCATTTT	CASSSGPSNQPQHF
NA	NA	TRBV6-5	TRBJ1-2	TGTGCCAGCAGTTATGGGCCAAACCCAGGAGGTGGCTACACCTTC	CASSYGPNPGGGYTF
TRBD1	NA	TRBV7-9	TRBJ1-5	TGTACCAGCAGTACGACAGGGGATCAGCCCCAGCATTTT	CTSSTTGDQPQHF
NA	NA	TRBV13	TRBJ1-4	TGTGCCAGCAGCTTAGGGGGCGGCGGTGAAAAACTGTTTTTT	CASSLGGGGEKLFF
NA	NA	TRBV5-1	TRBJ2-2	TGCGCCAGCAGCAAGGTGCCGACAGTAAACACCGGGGAGCTGTTTTTT	CASSKVPTVNTGELFF
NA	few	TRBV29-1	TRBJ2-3	TGCAGCGTTGTTCCCCAGGGAGGCGATACGCAGTATTTT	CSVVPQGGDTQYF
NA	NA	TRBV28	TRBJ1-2	TGTGCCAGCAGTCGCGGGGGCGACTATGGCTACACCTTC	CASSRGGDYGYTF